This entry lists 23 T cell receptor beta chains sequenced from one sample in a study of T cells after yellow fever vaccination. MiXCR, run by TCRdb on the 5' RACE reads, gives a single entry per CDR3 protein. The table lists roughly 96,000 distinct CDR3 sequences, roughly 10% of them singletons, with approximately 16% in the top ten. Sequenced material: CD8+ T cells not binding an NS4B(214-222) dextramer, sorted from PBMCs, taken roughly 15 days after the first yellow fever vaccination. The receptor set was obtained from a man younger than 30 who received the YFV17D yellow fever vaccine.

CDR3 coding DNA: TGTGCCAGCAGCTTGGAGGGGGGCAGGGGGCCTAACTATGGCTACACCTTC. This codes for CASSLEGGRGPNYGYTF. The rearrangement uses TRBV5-4 and TRBJ1-2; 8 bases are a match to TRBD1. Germline lookup yields CDR1 SGHNT and CDR2 YYREEE (reference sequence). There are 17 residues in the CDR3. J gave up 0 bases and V 0 bases, and 7 bases lay outside the gene matches.

The V gene is TRBV9, the J gene TRBJ2-1; D possibly corresponds to TRBD2 (6 bases). Looked up from germline, CDR1 is SGDLS and CDR2 is YYNGEE. The CDR3 spans 17 residues. The germline V and J ends were trimmed by 3 bases and 2 bases, with 18 bases remaining between them. Here the CDR3 reads CASSAGTPSRPYNEQFF. DNA for the CDR3: TGTGCCAGCAGCGCTGGGACTCCCTCCCGACCCTACAATGAGCAGTTCTTC.

The CDR3 sequence is CASSYAATANTEAFF. The CDR3 region has the DNA TGTGCCAGCAGTTACGCCGCAACAGCGAACACTGAAGCTTTCTTT. This sequence joins TRBV7-9 and TRBJ1-1; the D is unclear. Trimming pared 6 bases from V and 1 base from J, leaving 15 bases between. The CDR3 length is 15 residues. The V gene's germline CDR1 is SEHNR and CDR2 FQNEAQ (reference sequence).

The chain couples TRBV4-1 to TRBJ1-1; D remains ambiguous. The V end lost 4 bases, the J end lost 5 bases, and 11 bases lay between the germline ends. Germline V lookup: CDR1 MGHRA, CDR2 YSYEKL. The length of the CDR3 is 13 residues. CDR3 coding DNA: TGCGCCAGCAGCCCCCCTGATCGGACTGAAGCTTTCTTT. Amino acids: CASSPPDRTEAFF.

This clonotype was picked up a small number of times. The gene calls are TRBV27 and TRBJ2-3, with 7 nucleotides matching TRBD2. The V segment lost 3 bases and the J segment 8 bases; nucleotides outside the gene matches: 14. This CDR3 has 16 amino acids. Germline CDR1 MNHEY, CDR2 SMNVEV (reference sequence). CDR3 in amino acids: CASSLIRGGDSGTQYF. The CDR3 bases are TGTGCCAGCAGTTTGATCCGCGGGGGTGACAGTGGTACGCAGTATTTT.

The chain uses TRBV15 and TRBJ2-5; 10 bases match TRBD1. The V gene end was trimmed by 5 bases and the J gene end by 3 bases; junction bases not matched to a gene: 3. The germline CDR1 and CDR2 sequences are LNHNV and YYDKDF (reference sequence). This CDR3 contains 14 residues. The CDR3 DNA sequence: TGTGCCACCAGCGCCGGGACAGGGGAAGAGACCCAGTACTTC. Amino acids: CATSAGTGEETQYF.

The chain employs TRBV7-9 and TRBJ2-1; 7 bases line up with TRBD1. The CDR3 runs to 16 residues. Germline CDR1 reads SEHNR; CDR2 reads FQNEAQ (reference sequence). Trimming cost V 2 bases and J 6 bases; bases outside gene matches: 10. Here the CDR3 DNA reads TGTGCCAGCAGCTTACTTAAATTACGGGACAGCAATGAGCAGTTCTTC. The encoded protein is CASSLLKLRDSNEQFF.

The chain links TRBV28 to TRBJ2-5; D not certain. Deletions cut 6 bases from V and 0 bases from J, with 14 bases between. The CDR3 is 15 amino acids. Per the germline V gene, CDR1 is MDHEN and CDR2 is SYDVKM. CDR3 DNA: TGTGCCAGCAGAAGTACGATCTTGTACCAAGAGACCCAGTACTTC. This sequence encodes CASRSTILYQETQYF.

This clonotype has just a few counts. The J gene is TRBJ2-7, the V gene TRBV4-1; D ambiguous. Trimming took off 1 base at V and 1 base at J, with 5 bases between the two ends. The CDR3 runs 13 residues. Germline-derived CDR1 and CDR2 are MGHRA and YSYEKL. CDR3 DNA: TGCGCCAGCAGCCAAGGACCGTCCTACGAGCAGTACTTC. Protein product: CASSQGPSYEQYF.

This clonotype turned up a few times. The chain combines TRBV7-3 with TRBJ2-1, with 7 bases aligning to TRBD1. Per the germline V gene, CDR1 is SGHTA and CDR2 is FQGTGA. V lost 6 bases to trimming and J lost 10 bases; unmatched junction nucleotides: 9. The CDR3 runs to 13 residues. As DNA, the CDR3 is TGTGCCAGCAGAAAAGAAGGGGGCCGGGAGCAGTTCTTC. This gives the protein CASRKEGGREQFF. Full variable domain (rest looked up from reference TRBV7-3 and TRBJ2-1): GAGVSQTPSNKVTEKGKYVELRCDPISGHTALYWYRQSLGQGPEFLIYFQGTGAADDSGLPNDRFFAVRPEGSVSTLKIQRTERGDSAVYLCASRKEGGREQFFGPGTRLTVL.

This clonotype was picked up a small number of times. J is TRBJ2-5 and V is TRBV5-1; D gene uncertain. The length of the CDR3 is 15 residues. Germline V gene data show CDR1 as SGHRS and CDR2 as YFSETQ. V dropped 2 bases and J dropped 2 bases, with 13 bases sitting between them. DNA of the CDR3: TGCGCCAGCAGCTTACTACGACGTAATCAAGAGACCCAGTACTTC. Residues: CASSLLRRNQETQYF. The entire variable domain, with the rest obtained from reference TRBV5-1 and TRBJ2-5, is as follows: KAGVTQTPRYLIKTRGQQVTLSCSPISGHRSVSWYQQTPGQGLQFLFEYFSETQRNKGNFPGRFSGRQFSNSRSEMNVSTLELGDSALYLCASSLLRRNQETQYFGPGTRLLVL.

The chain combines TRBV15 with TRBJ2-5, with 7 bases lining up with TRBD1. The V and J ends lost 6 bases and 4 bases, in that order; junction bases with no gene match: 17. CDR3 length equals 17 residues. Germline-derived CDR1 and CDR2 are LNHNV and YYDKDF (reference sequence). Here the CDR3 DNA reads TGTGCCACCAGTCCCGCCCTGACAGGGATCGGCGGAGAGACCCAGTACTTC. Translation: CATSPALTGIGGETQYF.

This chain joins TRBV4-1 and TRBJ2-3; a possible D gene is TRBD2 (5 bases). V was trimmed by 2 bases and J by 4 bases, leaving 13 bases between them. The CDR3 runs 15 residues. CDR1 is MGHRA, CDR2 YSYEKL, per germline. The CDR3 bases are TGCGCCAGCAGCCAATGGGCGGGTGAAGCAGATACGCAGTATTTT. Encoded protein: CASSQWAGEADTQYF.

The gene calls are TRBV10-2 and TRBJ2-1, with 9 bases lining up with TRBD1. This CDR3 spans 14 amino acids. CDR1 and CDR2 (germline): WSHSY, SAAADI. The V and J ends lost 11 bases and 6 bases, in that order; junction bases with no gene match: 11. CDR3 DNA sequence: TGCGCCGGTTCCTTCGGGACAGGGACCAATGAGCAGTTCTTC. It yields the protein CAGSFGTGTNEQFF.

This sequence joins TRBV7-7 and TRBJ2-1, with D possibly called TRBD1 or TRBD2 (5 bases each). V was shortened by 1 base and J by 9 bases, with 16 bases between the two germline ends. The V gene's germline CDR1 is SSHAT and CDR2 FNYEAQ (reference sequence). The CDR3 runs to 15 residues. DNA for the CDR3: TGTGCCAGCAGCTTAGAGGGGAGCGGTGGTTTTGAGCAGTTCTTC. Protein product: CASSLEGSGGFEQFF.

This clonotype was counted a few times. The chain combines TRBV4-1 with TRBJ1-5; TRBD1 aligns across 7 bases. CDR1 is MGHRA and CDR2 is YSYEKL in the germline V gene. This CDR3 is 13 amino acids long. With 0 bases clipped from V and 9 bases from J, the junction kept 2 bases outside the gene matches. Written as DNA, the CDR3 is TGCGCCAGCAGCCAAGAGACAGGGAGGCCCCAGCATTTT. Its protein product is CASSQETGRPQHF.

The chain recombines TRBV2 with TRBJ1-1, with a possible D match to TRBD1 (6 bases). This CDR3 contains 14 residues. Germline CDR1 is SNHLY and CDR2 is FYNNEI. Trimming took 7 bases from V and 1 from J, leaving 13 bases between them. The CDR3 nucleotides are TGTGCCAGCAATCACAGGGTACAGAACACTGAAGCTTTCTTT. Protein product: CASNHRVQNTEAFF.

The CDR3 region has the DNA TGTGCCAGCAGCTTGCTAGCCAGGGGGCTAGGGGATGAGCAGTTCTTC. Translation gives CASSLLARGLGDEQFF. V and J are TRBV5-4 and TRBJ2-1; TRBD1 aligns across 8 bases. Germline lookup yields CDR1 SGHNT and CDR2 YYREEE (reference sequence). Trimming cost V 1 base and J 8 bases; bases outside gene matches: 11. CDR3 length: 16 residues.

This clonotype came up a few times. This chain connects TRBV15 to TRBJ2-5; TRBD2 aligns across 12 bases. CDR3 length equals 15 residues. The ends lost 5 bases at V and 2 bases at J; junction bases unmatched: 3. The germline V gene encodes CDR1 LNHNV and CDR2 YYDKDF (reference sequence). In nucleotides, the CDR3 is TGTGCCACCAGCGGGACTAGCGGGCTACAAGAGACCCAGTACTTC. Translating gives CATSGTSGLQETQYF.

Many counts were recorded for this clonotype. The chain recombines TRBV10-3 with TRBJ1-1; D call uncertain. Trimming removed 7 bases at V and 0 bases at J, with 15 bases between. The CDR3 is 15 residues long. The V gene's germline CDR1 is ENHRY and CDR2 SYGVKD. For the CDR3, the DNA is TGTGCCATCACCGATATTCCGATTATGAACACTGAAGCTTTCTTT. Protein product: CAITDIPIMNTEAFF.

The chain employs TRBV6-2 or TRBV6-3 and TRBJ2-3, with D perhaps TRBD1 (6 bases). The germline V and J ends were trimmed by 0 bases and 0 bases, with 22 bases remaining between them. The CDR3 has 20 amino acids. CDR1 is MNHEY and CDR2 is SVGEGT in the germline V gene. In DNA form, the CDR3 reads TGTGCCAGCAGTTACTCGACAGGTGAAGAAGCGGTCTTGAGCACAGATACGCAGTATTTT. This encodes CASSYSTGEEAVLSTDTQYF.

This clonotype has just a few counts. V and J are TRBV4-1 and TRBJ1-1; D is unresolved. The germline gives CDR1 MGHRA, CDR2 YSYEKL. V dropped 5 bases and J dropped 3 bases, with 25 bases sitting between them. This CDR3 contains 18 residues. CDR3 sequence: CASSYGPYMGRRDTEAFF. The CDR3 DNA reads TGCGCCAGCAGCTATGGGCCCTACATGGGGAGGAGGGACACTGAAGCTTTCTTT.

V usage is TRBV6-2 or TRBV6-3 and J usage is TRBJ1-5, with D hard to call. Germline loops: CDR1 MNHEY, CDR2 SVGEGT. The CDR3 is 13 amino acids. V was clipped by 5 bases and J by 7 bases, with 12 bases between them. The CDR3 DNA is TGTGCCAGCAGTGAGATCGGTACACAGCCCCAGCATTTT. Residues: CASSEIGTQPQHF.